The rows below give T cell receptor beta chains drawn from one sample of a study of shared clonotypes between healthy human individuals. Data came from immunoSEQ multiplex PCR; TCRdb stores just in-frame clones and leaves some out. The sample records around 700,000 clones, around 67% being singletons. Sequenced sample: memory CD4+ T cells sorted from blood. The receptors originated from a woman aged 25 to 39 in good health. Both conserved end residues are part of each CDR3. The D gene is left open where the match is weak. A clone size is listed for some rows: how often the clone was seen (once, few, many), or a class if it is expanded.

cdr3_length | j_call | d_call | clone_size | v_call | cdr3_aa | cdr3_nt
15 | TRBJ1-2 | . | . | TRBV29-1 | CSVEERSSTNYGYTF | TGCAGCGTTGAAGAGAGGTCGTCCACTAACTATGGCTACACCTTC
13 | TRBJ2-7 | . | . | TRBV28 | CASRINAGAEQYF | TGTGCCAGCCGGATTAACGCAGGGGCCGAGCAGTACTTC
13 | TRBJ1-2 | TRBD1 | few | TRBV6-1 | CASTGQGIGGYTF | TGTGCCAGTACGGGACAGGGCATAGGGGGCTACACCTTC
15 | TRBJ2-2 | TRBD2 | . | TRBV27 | CASSFGGSYTGELFF | TGTGCCAGCAGTTTCGGCGGGAGCTACACCGGGGAGCTGTTTTTT
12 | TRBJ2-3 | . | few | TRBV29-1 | CSVEGGSDTQYF | TGCAGCGTTGAAGGGGGGTCAGATACGCAGTATTTT
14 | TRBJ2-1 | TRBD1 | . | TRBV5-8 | CASSFWTGRNEQFF | TGTGCCAGCAGCTTTTGGACAGGGCGGAATGAGCAGTTCTTC
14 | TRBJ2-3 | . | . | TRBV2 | CASSANLALDTQYF | TGTGCCAGCAGTGCGAACCTCGCGTTGGATACGCAGTATTTT
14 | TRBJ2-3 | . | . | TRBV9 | CASSVDGVTDTQYF | TGTGCCAGCAGCGTAGACGGGGTCACAGATACGCAGTATTTT
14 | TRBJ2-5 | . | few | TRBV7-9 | CASSPRAGQETQYF | TGTGCCAGCAGCCCAAGGGCAGGGCAAGAGACCCAGTACTTC
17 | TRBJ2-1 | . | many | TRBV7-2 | CASSLGARPGLRNEQFF | TGTGCCAGCAGCTTAGGCGCGCGCCCGGGACTCCGCAATGAGCAGTTCTTC
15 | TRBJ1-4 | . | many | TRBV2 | CASRRQFRGSEKLFF | TGTGCCAGCAGGAGACAGTTCCGCGGTAGTGAAAAACTGTTTTTT
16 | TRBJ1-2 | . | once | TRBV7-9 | CASSLGGTAPTYGYTF | TGTGCCAGCAGCTTAGGTGGGACGGCTCCAACCTATGGCTACACCTTC
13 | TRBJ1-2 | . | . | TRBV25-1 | CASRLGGGDGYTF | TGTGCCAGCAGGCTCGGGGGCGGGGATGGCTACACCTTC
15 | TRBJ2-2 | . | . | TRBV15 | CATSSQTSLVGELFF | TGTGCCACCAGCAGTCAAACTAGCCTAGTCGGGGAGCTGTTTTTT
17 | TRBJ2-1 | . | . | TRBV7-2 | CASSWSGGGQGSNEQFF | TGTGCCAGCAGCTGGTCGGGCGGAGGCCAAGGATCCAATGAGCAGTTCTTC
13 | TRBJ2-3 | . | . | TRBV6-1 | CASMTGAVDTQYF | TGTGCCAGCATGACGGGAGCGGTGGATACGCAGTATTTT
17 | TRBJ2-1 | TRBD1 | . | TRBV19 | CASSIDTGTGGYNEQFF | TGTGCCAGTAGTATTGATACCGGGACAGGGGGTTACAATGAGCAGTTCTTC
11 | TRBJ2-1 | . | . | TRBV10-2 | CASSQGHEQFF | TGCGCCAGCTCACAGGGCCATGAGCAGTTCTTC
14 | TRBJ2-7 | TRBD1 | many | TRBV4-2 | CASSNPWTGPEQYF | TGTGCCAGCAGCAACCCCTGGACAGGCCCCGAGCAGTACTTC
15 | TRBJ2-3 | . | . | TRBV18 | CASSPPRQPPYTQYF | TGTGCCAGCTCACCACCAAGACAGCCCCCATATACGCAGTATTTT
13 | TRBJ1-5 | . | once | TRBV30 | CAWSVLRKQPQHF | TGTGCCTGGAGTGTACTGAGGAAGCAGCCCCAGCATTTT
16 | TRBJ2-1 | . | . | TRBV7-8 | CASSGSLAPSYNEQFF | TGTGCCAGCAGCGGCTCTCTAGCGCCATCCTACAATGAGCAGTTCTTC
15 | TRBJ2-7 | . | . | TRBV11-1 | CASSYQGTRSYEQYF | TGTGCCAGCAGCTACCAGGGTACCAGATCCTACGAGCAGTACTTC
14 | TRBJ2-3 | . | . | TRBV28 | CASSSGAGVDTQYF | TGTGCCAGCAGTTCGGGGGCAGGGGTCGATACGCAGTATTTT
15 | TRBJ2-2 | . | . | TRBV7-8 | CASSLVNSNTGELFF | TGTGCCAGCAGCTTAGTTAACAGTAACACCGGGGAGCTGTTTTTT
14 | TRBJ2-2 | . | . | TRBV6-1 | CASSEGWVPGELFF | TGTGCCAGCAGTGAAGGATGGGTTCCCGGGGAGCTGTTTTTT
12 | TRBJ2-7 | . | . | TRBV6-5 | CAGRRTEGEQYF | TGTGCCGGTCGTCGGACAGAAGGGGAGCAGTACTTC
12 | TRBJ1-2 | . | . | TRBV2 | CASSDDYYGYTF | TGTGCCAGCAGTGACGATTACTATGGCTACACCTTC
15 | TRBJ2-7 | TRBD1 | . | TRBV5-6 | CASSVSGTGLSEQYF | TGTGCCAGCAGCGTCTCCGGGACAGGGCTTTCCGAGCAGTACTTC
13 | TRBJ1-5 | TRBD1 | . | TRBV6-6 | CATAGAGGQPQHF | TGTGCCACCGCCGGGGCAGGGGGGCAGCCCCAGCATTTT
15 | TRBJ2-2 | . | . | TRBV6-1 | CASRDRHLDPGELFF | TGTGCCAGCAGAGACAGGCACCTAGATCCCGGGGAGCTGTTTTTT
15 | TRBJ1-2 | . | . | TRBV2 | CASTMRGAGNYGYTF | TGTGCCAGCACGATGAGGGGCGCGGGAAACTATGGCTACACCTTC
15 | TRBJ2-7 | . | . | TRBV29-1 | CSVGDGFTGTYEQYF | TGCAGCGTTGGGGATGGGTTCACAGGGACCTACGAGCAGTACTTC
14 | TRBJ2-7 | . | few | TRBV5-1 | CASSPPAAPREQYF | TGCGCCAGCAGCCCCCCGGCGGCACCCCGCGAGCAGTACTTC
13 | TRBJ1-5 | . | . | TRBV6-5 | CASSPTGYQPQHF | TGTGCCAGCAGCCCGACAGGATACCAGCCCCAGCATTTT
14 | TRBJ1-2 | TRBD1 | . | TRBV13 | CASSTGQGHYGYTF | TGTGCCAGCAGCACGGGACAGGGACACTATGGCTACACCTTC
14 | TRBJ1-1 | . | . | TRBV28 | CASSFIRGRSEAFF | TGTGCCAGCAGTTTCATCCGGGGTAGGTCTGAAGCTTTCTTT
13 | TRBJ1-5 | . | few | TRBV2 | CASSATINQPQHF | TGTGCCAGCAGTGCGACTATCAATCAGCCCCAGCATTTT
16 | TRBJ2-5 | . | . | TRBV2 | CASRRRTENRGGTQYF | TGTGCCAGCAGAAGGAGGACAGAGAACCGAGGGGGGACCCAGTACTTC
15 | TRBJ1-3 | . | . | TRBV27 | CASSWGSGIGNTIYF | TGTGCCAGCAGTTGGGGGTCGGGGATTGGAAACACCATATATTTT
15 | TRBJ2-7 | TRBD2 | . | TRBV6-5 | CASRPGLAARIEQYF | TGTGCCAGCAGACCGGGACTAGCTGCAAGAATCGAGCAGTACTTC
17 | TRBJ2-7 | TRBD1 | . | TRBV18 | CASSPGQGISSSYEQYF | TGTGCCAGCTCACCCGGACAGGGAATCTCTAGCTCCTACGAGCAGTACTTC
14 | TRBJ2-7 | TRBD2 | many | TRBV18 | CASTVGGSSLEQYF | TGTGCCAGTACCGTGGGCGGGAGTTCCCTCGAGCAGTACTTC
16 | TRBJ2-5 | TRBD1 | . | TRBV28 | CASSLPIRQGKETQYF | TGTGCCAGCAGTTTACCGATTCGACAGGGAAAAGAGACCCAGTACTTC
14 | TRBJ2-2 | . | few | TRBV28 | CASRVDGNTGELFF | TGTGCCAGCAGAGTGGACGGAAACACCGGGGAGCTGTTTTTT
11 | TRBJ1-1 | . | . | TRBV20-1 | CSASWVGEAFF | TGCAGTGCTAGTTGGGTAGGGGAAGCTTTCTTT
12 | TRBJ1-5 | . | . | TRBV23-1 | CAFGVSNQPQHF | TGCGCCTTCGGGGTTAGCAATCAGCCCCAGCATTTT
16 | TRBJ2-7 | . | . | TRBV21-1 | CASSKGGGVGVYEQYF | TGTGCCAGCAGCAAAGGTGGCGGAGTAGGGGTCTACGAGCAGTACTTC
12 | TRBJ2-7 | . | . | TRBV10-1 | CASSRDSNEQYF | TGCGCCAGCAGCCGGGACTCGAACGAGCAGTACTTC
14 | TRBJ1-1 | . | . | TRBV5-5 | CASSLTGTGTEAFF | TGTGCCAGCAGCTTGACAGGGACGGGCACTGAAGCTTTCTTT
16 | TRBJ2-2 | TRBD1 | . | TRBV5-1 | CASRIGGQGNTGELFF | TGCGCCAGCAGGATTGGGGGACAGGGGAACACCGGGGAGCTGTTTTTT
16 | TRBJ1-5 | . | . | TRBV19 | CATRQRGSGGNQPQHF | TGTGCCACACGACAGAGGGGTAGTGGAGGCAATCAGCCCCAGCATTTT
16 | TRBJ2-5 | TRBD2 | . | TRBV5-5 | CASSLEPSGIQETQYF | TGTGCCAGCAGCTTGGAGCCTAGCGGGATCCAAGAGACCCAGTACTTC
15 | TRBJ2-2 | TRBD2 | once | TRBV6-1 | CASDHGGAQTGELFF | TGTGCCAGCGACCACGGGGGGGCGCAAACCGGGGAGCTGTTTTTT
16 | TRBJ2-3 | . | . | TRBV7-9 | CASSSLPPSSTDTQYF | TGTGCCAGCAGCTCCCTTCCCCCCTCTAGCACAGATACGCAGTATTTT
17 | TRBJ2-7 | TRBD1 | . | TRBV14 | CASSPRSTASGGLEQYF | TGTGCCAGCAGCCCAAGAAGTACGGCGTCAGGGGGCTTAGAGCAGTACTTC
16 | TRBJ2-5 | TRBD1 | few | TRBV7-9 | CASSPSSGQLGETQYF | TGTGCCAGCAGCCCCTCCTCGGGACAGTTGGGAGAGACCCAGTACTTC
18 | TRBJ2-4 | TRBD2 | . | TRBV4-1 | CASSLGLAGGRSKNIQYF | TGCGCCAGCAGCCTAGGGCTAGCGGGAGGGCGGTCCAAAAACATTCAGTACTTC
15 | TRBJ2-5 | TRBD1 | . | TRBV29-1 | CSVDYRDRDLETQYF | TGCAGCGTTGACTATAGGGACAGGGACTTGGAGACCCAGTACTTC
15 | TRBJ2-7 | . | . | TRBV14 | CASSQPPPRSYEQYF | TGTGCCAGCAGCCAACCTCCCCCGAGATCCTACGAGCAGTACTTC